This record looks at one TCR beta chain sequence and its context. What this receptor recognizes is not known. The record has no base qualities; no much larger clone is one base away. The entry originates in a study of cytomegalovirus exposure and HLA in healthy donors (dated by TCRdb to about 2017). Study-level background: In an earlier analysis of 587 of the donors, around 300 Gb of sequence data and approximately 120 million unique TCR beta sequences from about 190 million T cells were reported. Rather than using new phenotypic data, the later analysis identified candidate immune exposures from TCR beta sequences and from how often those sequences occurred across donors. An earlier analysis of fewer than 700 of the donors applied high-throughput TCR beta sequencing to assess whether each TCR beta V gene segment acted as functional or pseudogenic. Donor age, sex, ethnicity and CMV serostatus were collected together with the repertoire data. All discovery cohort repertoires had been generated using a single sequencing platform. In a later analysis, previously published TCR beta repertoires from about 640 donors were re-analyzed and high-resolution HLA genotyping was added so that TCR occurrence patterns could be studied. Five DR-DQ haplotypes were treated as single units for association and clustering because of strong linkage in the cohort. In addition to the first cohort of 650 to 800 subjects, a separate validation cohort of 120 different subjects was used. Using immunosequencing, the study profiled T cell repertoires from 500 to 800 subjects and related those repertoires to cytomegalovirus serostatus. Among some 410 genotyped donors of the cohort, an average of around 220,000 unique TCR beta nucleotide sequences was sequenced per donor, of which roughly 17% were non-productive. The aim of the study was to test whether cataloging public T cell receptors could identify signatures of past pathogen exposure. About 300 gigabases of sequencing data and tens of millions of unique TCR sequences were included in an early release covering around 650 HLA-typed donors. The number of typed donors differed by locus: roughly 620-630 for A, B, C, DRB1 and DQB1; 500 to 550 for DQA1; about 600 for DPA1; and around 490 for DPB1. High-throughput TCR immunosequencing, statistical association of individual TCRs with disease status, and machine learning were combined to predict cytomegalovirus infection status. A later genetic analysis took genome-wide SNP genotypes for about 60% of the roughly 670 donors and used that subset as a discovery cohort. HLA typing covered class I and class II loci at four-digit resolution. Of the 398 genotyped donors, roughly 80% fell in the genetic ancestry cluster associated with self-reported Caucasian donors.

The cohort comprised around 700 healthy bone marrow donors. Cohort members were all nominally healthy when sampled, although unrecorded immune exposures were likely present. The donor was CMV seropositive and belonged to the group of over 250 seropositive cohort members. Each donor provided a peripheral blood sample, and peripheral blood mononuclear cells were used for TCR beta sequencing. Genomic DNA was extracted from the blood cell samples with the Qiagen DNeasy Blood Extraction Kit. The paper's findings and limits, for the study overall: In a later analysis, several top co-occurrence clusters were reported to appear linked to parvovirus B19, influenza, CMV and Epstein-Barr virus. A total of about 180 TCR beta chains were listed by the study as associated with cytomegalovirus. This cohort had only TCR beta chains sequenced, and the lack of alpha or paired-chain data limited which features could be detected. In a later analysis, TCR association rates were found to vary across HLA loci, with the most associated TCRs seen for DRB1 alleles and the fewest for HLA-C alleles. Three of the identified cytomegalovirus-associated TCR beta chains were confirmed in vitro to be specific for cytomegalovirus antigens. V-gene and J-gene trimming of TCR beta chains was associated with a missense DCLRE1C variant in a later genetic analysis, and the association was replicated in an independent cohort. It was suggested by the authors that the approach could potentially be generalized to other disease states and immunological phenotypes. Presence/absence analyses assumed roughly uniform sequencing depth across donors, an assumption that may not hold. For the cohort, immune exposure information was limited to CMV serostatus. According to a later genetic analysis, donors in an Asian-associated ancestry cluster had fewer N-insertions in productive TCRs than the approximately 670-donor mean. A further reported finding was that TCR beta sequences accurately predicted the HLA-A and HLA-B alleles for most subjects in the first cohort. Specific HLA alleles were associated with 16,951 TCR beta sequences at a false discovery rate of 0.05 in a later analysis. Linkage disequilibrium might explain the correlated functional status among segregating V segments, but an unknown experimental factor could not be ruled out. Because counts were too low, some 17 rarely observed V segments, including chromosome 9 orphons, were excluded from the earlier analysis of 587 of the donors. In a later analysis, most CMV-associated TCR beta chains were found to appear HLA-restricted, with HLA associations seemingly driven largely by CMV exposure. HLA typing was unavailable for some donors at each locus, so association tests used only the typed subset. When HLA alleles, especially DR and DQ, strongly co-occurred, attributing TCR associations to individual alleles was difficult. In a later analysis, HLA-associated TCR beta chains showed more clonal expansion and lower generation probabilities than non-associated chains that were equally common. Most TCR sequences were seen in very few donors, while some public TCRs were found in many individuals. An earlier analysis of 587 of the donors showed that most TCR beta V segments appeared in productive rearrangements either about 87% or about 30% of the time, which broadly matched IMGT annotations. Cytomegalovirus status was reported to be diagnosed by the classifier with high specificity and sensitivity in both the original and validation cohorts. The sequencing pipeline was judged likely to have produced a cluster of highly shared sequence variants as a technical artifact.

The library was made by the immunoSEQ multiplex PCR assay. The multiplex PCR relied on a mix of 60 forward primers for TCR Vbeta segments and 13 reverse primers for TCR Jbeta segments. The CDR3 region of rearranged TCR beta genes was amplified from genomic DNA by a multiplex PCR assay. On the Illumina HiSeq System, the amplified TCR beta libraries were sequenced as 87-base-pair reads. The paper's data handling went like this. In a later analysis, roughly 80 million unique TCR beta chains were counted across the 666 repertoires, and roughly 11 million of these chains were shared by at least two donors. To remove PCR and sequencing errors, raw reads were error-corrected and collapsed into unique sequences using a nearest-neighbor algorithm that merged closely related sequences. V, D and J gene segments were assigned by aligning CDR3 sequences to IMGT reference sequences. Each retained sequence needed at least a six-nucleotide match to both a V gene segment and a J gene segment. Rearrangements were called productive when the CDR3 lacked stop codons and stayed in frame with V and J; all others were non-productive. CDR3 was defined according to IMGT convention as the region running from the second conserved V-encoded cysteine to the conserved J-encoded phenylalanine. Sequences without an unambiguous match to a single V gene segment were excluded from the earlier analysis of several hundred of the donors. An earlier analysis of 587 of the donors classified V segments as functional when productive rearrangements were above 56.7% and as segregating when the standard deviation between donors was above 5%. A statistical classification framework was built to diagnose cytomegalovirus status from the catalog of TCR beta chain sequences. In a later analysis, V and J genes were assigned by comparing TCR nucleotide sequences against IMGT/GENE-DB human TR gene sequences. In a later analysis, CDR3 sequences and most-parsimonious VDJ recombination scenarios were assigned using the TCRdist pipeline. In a later analysis, each TCR beta chain was defined by its CDR3 amino acid sequence together with its V-gene family, and reads lacking a unique V-gene family were excluded. To address suspected cross-contamination and a sequencing artifact, a later analysis removed a few hundred highly shared, low-generation-probability nucleotide sequences. In a later analysis, a clonal expansion index was calculated for each public chain from normalized within-repertoire ranks of inferred template counts. A later analysis computed generation probabilities with a VDJ recombination model fitted to out-of-frame rearrangements, and checked the results against IGoR. In a later analysis, TCR-TCR, TCR-HLA and TCR-CMV co-occurrence was scored with hypergeometric tests, and a repertoire-size bias correction was applied to TCR pairs. False discovery rates were estimated in a later analysis by permuting HLA or CMV assignments 20 times. In a later analysis, co-occurring TCRs were grouped using DBSCAN, with TCRdist sequence similarity added in when clustering inside HLA-allele-positive subsets. For co-occurrence clustering, repertoires with fewer than 30,000 or more than 120,000 public chains were excluded, along with roughly 5 repertoires with anomalous nucleotide sharing. Held by TCRdb, this immuneACCESS table contains in-frame sequences only and omits some clones. Under half of the omission traces to an unresolved V gene where checked; the cause of the rest is unknown. For V, J and clone size, that table is used; D and trimming come from the DNA. The sample table contains some 180,000 clones; only one count was recorded for 75% to 90% of them. Of the sample, around 1.4% falls within the top ten clones.

The TCR originated in a girl between 10 and 17 years old in good health and CMV-seropositive. The sequenced sample consisted of PBMCs.

This receptor has the CDR3 CASSQGTGYGNTIYF. Here is the DNA: TGTGCCAGCAGTCAGGGGACAGGGTACGGAAACACCATATATTTT. The chain was built from TRBV6-1 and TRBJ1-3, with TRBD1 identical over 9 junction bases. Clipping removes 5 bases from V and 4 bases from J, with 6 as the unmatched junction base count. The cysteine opens and the phenylalanine closes a CDR3 of 15 amino acids. The sequence is cut down to CDR3 DNA, 45 bases in frame from base 1. For CDR1 and CDR2, the germline V gene lists MNHNS and SASEGT.